Listed below are T cell receptor beta chains from one sample, sequenced in a study of blood T cell repertoires in COVID-19. Only in-frame clones appear in the TCRdb table, and some are missing; sequencing was by immunoSEQ multiplex PCR. Among some 320,000 clones listed, almost 85% were seen once. Source material: peripheral blood. The receptors stem from a human donor in a cohort sampled during active COVID-19. The CDR3 runs from the conserved cysteine through the conserved F or W. The D gene is left open where the match is weak. Size is omitted from some rows. Given values are once, few, many or a class for expanded clones.

15	TRBV27	TRBJ1-1	NA	once	TGTGCCAGCAGTTTGAGAACAGGGCTGGGGACTGAAGCTTTCTTT	CASSLRTGLGTEAFF
15	TRBV25-1	TRBJ2-7	TRBD2	NA	TGTGCCAGCAGTGGTAGCGGGGAGAGCTCCTACGAGCAGTACTTC	CASSGSGESSYEQYF
13	TRBV19	TRBJ2-3	NA	NA	TGTGCCAGTAGTATCCAGGGCACAGATACGCAGTATTTT	CASSIQGTDTQYF
14	TRBV2	TRBJ2-5	NA	NA	TGTGCCAGCGGGGGGACCTTTATCGGTGAGACCCAGTACTTC	CASGGTFIGETQYF
17	TRBV18	TRBJ1-6	TRBD1	NA	TGTGCCAGCTCATCAACTACCGGGACAGGGGATAATTCACCCCTCCACTTT	CASSSTTGTGDNSPLHF
11	TRBV3-1/TRBV3-2	TRBJ2-3	TRBD2	once	TGTGCCAGCAGCCAAGGGACTAGCGCCGTTTTT	CASSQGTSAVF
13	TRBV12-5	TRBJ1-2	NA	NA	TGTGCTAGTGGCACAGACAGGTTGGATGGCTACACCTTC	CASGTDRLDGYTF
13	TRBV6-1	TRBJ2-3	NA	NA	TGTGCCAGCAGTGAAGATCAGGGGGATACGCAGTATTTT	CASSEDQGDTQYF
14	TRBV19	TRBJ2-7	NA	NA	TGTGCCAGTAGTCCCGACCCTAGCTCCTACGAGCAGTACTTC	CASSPDPSSYEQYF
16	TRBV5-1	TRBJ2-1	TRBD1	NA	TGCGCCAGCAGCAGAAACCGGGACAGACCATACAATGAGCAGTTCTTC	CASSRNRDRPYNEQFF
14	TRBV15	TRBJ1-2	NA	NA	TGTGCCACCAGGCGTACAGGTCAGAACTATGGCTACACCTTC	CATRRTGQNYGYTF
13	TRBV7-9	TRBJ1-5	NA	NA	TGTGCCAGCAGCTTATTGGAGAATCAGCCCCAGCATTTT	CASSLLENQPQHF
19	TRBV28	TRBJ2-3	TRBD1	NA	TGTGCCAGCCTTGAAGGCCGTATTAAGGACAGGGTTGCCAGAGATACGCAGTATTTT	CASLEGRIKDRVARDTQYF
15	TRBV7-9	TRBJ2-3	TRBD1	NA	TGTGCCAGCAGCCAACAGGGGGAAGGCGCAGATACGCAGTATTTT	CASSQQGEGADTQYF
15	TRBV5-6	TRBJ2-7	NA	NA	TGTGCCAGCAGCTTGGTGCAGGGTATGGTTATCGAGCAGTACTTC	CASSLVQGMVIEQYF
15	TRBV10-3	TRBJ2-7	NA	NA	TGTGCCATCAGTGATCCCCAGGGGTACGCCTACGAGCAGTACTTC	CAISDPQGYAYEQYF
13	TRBV5-1	TRBJ2-2	NA	NA	TGCGCCAGCAGCCCAGGGGTCACCGGGGAGCTGTTTTTT	CASSPGVTGELFF
14	TRBV30	TRBJ2-3	NA	few	TGTGCCTGGAGTAAGGGGAAGGGCACAGATACGCAGTATTTT	CAWSKGKGTDTQYF
14	TRBV29-1	TRBJ2-3	TRBD2	NA	TGCAGCGTTCAGCGGGGGGTTGGGGTAGATACGCAGTATTTT	CSVQRGVGVDTQYF
12	TRBV2	TRBJ2-7	NA	once	TGTGCCAGCAGGGGGGGACCCTACGAGCAGTACTTC	CASRGGPYEQYF
15	TRBV18	TRBJ1-6	TRBD1	NA	TGTGCCAGCTCACCGACAGGGGGCGGCCAATCACCCCTCCACTTT	CASSPTGGGQSPLHF
14	TRBV5-4	TRBJ2-3	NA	NA	TGTGCCAGCAGCCCGACTAGTGACACAGATACGCAGTATTTT	CASSPTSDTDTQYF
18	TRBV24-1	TRBJ2-2	TRBD1	NA	TGTGCCACCAGTGATTTGGGGTCGGACAGGGCCCTAAACGGGGAGCTGTTTTTT	CATSDLGSDRALNGELFF
16	TRBV7-8	TRBJ2-7	TRBD2	NA	TGTGCCAGCAGCTTAAACGATCGGGGGGGTCGGTACGAGCAGTACTTC	CASSLNDRGGRYEQYF
14	TRBV19	TRBJ1-4	TRBD1	NA	TGTGCCACTAACCCGACAGGGGGTTATGAAAAACTGTTTTTT	CATNPTGGYEKLFF